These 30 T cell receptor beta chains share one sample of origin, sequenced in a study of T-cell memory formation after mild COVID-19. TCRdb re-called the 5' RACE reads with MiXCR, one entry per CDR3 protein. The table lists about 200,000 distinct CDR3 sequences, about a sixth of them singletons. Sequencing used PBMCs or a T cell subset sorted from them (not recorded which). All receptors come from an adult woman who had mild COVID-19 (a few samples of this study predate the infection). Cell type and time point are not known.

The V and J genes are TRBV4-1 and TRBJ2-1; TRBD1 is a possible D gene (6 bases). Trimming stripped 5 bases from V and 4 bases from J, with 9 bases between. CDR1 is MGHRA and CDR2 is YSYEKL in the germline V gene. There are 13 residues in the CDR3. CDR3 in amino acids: CASSTGHYNEQFF. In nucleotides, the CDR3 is TGCGCCAGCAGCACGGGACATTACAATGAGCAGTTCTTC.

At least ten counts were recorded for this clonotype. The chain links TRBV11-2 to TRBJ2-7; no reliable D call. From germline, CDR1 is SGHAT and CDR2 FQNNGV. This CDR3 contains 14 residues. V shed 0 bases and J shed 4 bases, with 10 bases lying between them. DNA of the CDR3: TGTGCCAGCAGCTTAGAGCCCCAGGCGTACGAGCAGTACTTC. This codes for CASSLEPQAYEQYF.

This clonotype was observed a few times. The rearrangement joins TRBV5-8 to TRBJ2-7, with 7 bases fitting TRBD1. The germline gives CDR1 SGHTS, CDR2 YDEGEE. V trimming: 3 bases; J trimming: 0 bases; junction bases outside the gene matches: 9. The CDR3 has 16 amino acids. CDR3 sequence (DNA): TGTGCCAGCAGCTATAACAGGGGCCATAGCTCCTACGAGCAGTACTTC. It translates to CASSYNRGHSSYEQYF.

The CDR3 nucleotides read TGCGCCAGCAGCTTCAACCGGGGAACGAACACTGAAGCTTTCTTT. Residues: CASSFNRGTNTEAFF. This chain connects TRBV5-1 to TRBJ1-1; D ambiguous. The CDR3 is made up of 15 amino acids. V lost 2 bases and J lost 1, with 12 bases in between. Germline V gene data show CDR1 as SGHRS and CDR2 as YFSETQ.

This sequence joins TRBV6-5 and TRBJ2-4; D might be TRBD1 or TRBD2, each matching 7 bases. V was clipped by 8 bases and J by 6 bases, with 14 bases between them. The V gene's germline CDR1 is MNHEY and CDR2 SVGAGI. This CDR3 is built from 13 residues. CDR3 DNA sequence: TGTGCCAGCGGGGAGGGGGCTAGAAACATTCAGTACTTC. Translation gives CASGEGARNIQYF.

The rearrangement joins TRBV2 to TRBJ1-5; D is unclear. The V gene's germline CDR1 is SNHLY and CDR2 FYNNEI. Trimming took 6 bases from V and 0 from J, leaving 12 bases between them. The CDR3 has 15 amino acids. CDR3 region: CASRDPGYSNQPQHF. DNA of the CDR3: TGTGCCAGCAGGGATCCGGGTTATAGCAATCAGCCCCAGCATTTT.

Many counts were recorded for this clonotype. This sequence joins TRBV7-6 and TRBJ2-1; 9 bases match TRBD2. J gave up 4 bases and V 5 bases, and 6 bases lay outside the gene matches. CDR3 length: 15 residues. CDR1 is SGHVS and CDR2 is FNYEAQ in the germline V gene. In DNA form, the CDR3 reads TGTGCCAGCAGCCCTCCAGCGGGGGGTTACAATGAGCAGTTCTTC. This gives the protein CASSPPAGGYNEQFF.

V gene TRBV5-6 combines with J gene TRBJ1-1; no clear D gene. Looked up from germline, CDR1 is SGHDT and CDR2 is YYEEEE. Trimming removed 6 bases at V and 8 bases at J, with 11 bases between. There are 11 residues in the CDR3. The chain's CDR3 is CASTWKGEAFF. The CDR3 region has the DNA TGTGCCAGCACCTGGAAGGGAGAAGCTTTCTTT.

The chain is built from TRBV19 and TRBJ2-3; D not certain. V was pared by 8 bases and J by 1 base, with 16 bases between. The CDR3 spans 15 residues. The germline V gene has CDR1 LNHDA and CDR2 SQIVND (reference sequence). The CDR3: CASRQQSFRTDTQYF. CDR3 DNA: TGTGCCAGTCGGCAGCAGAGCTTTCGCACAGATACGCAGTATTTT. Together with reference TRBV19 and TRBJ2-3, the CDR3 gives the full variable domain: DGGITQSPKYLFRKEGQNVTLSCEQNLNHDAMYWYRQDPGQGLRLIYYSQIVNDFQKGDIAEGYSVSREKKESFPLTVTSAQKNPTAFYLCASRQQSFRTDTQYFGPGTRLTVL.

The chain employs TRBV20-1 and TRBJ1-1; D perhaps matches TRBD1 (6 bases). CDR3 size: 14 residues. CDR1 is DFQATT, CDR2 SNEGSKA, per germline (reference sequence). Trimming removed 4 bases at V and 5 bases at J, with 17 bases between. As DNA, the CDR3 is TGCAGTGCTATACGGGACACTTTAGGGACTGAAGCTTTCTTT. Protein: CSAIRDTLGTEAFF.

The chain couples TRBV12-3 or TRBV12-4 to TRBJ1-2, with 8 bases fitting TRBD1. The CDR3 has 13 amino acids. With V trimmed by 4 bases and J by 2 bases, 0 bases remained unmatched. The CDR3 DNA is TGTGCCAGCAGTTCAGGGGGCAACTATGGCTACACCTTC. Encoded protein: CASSSGGNYGYTF.

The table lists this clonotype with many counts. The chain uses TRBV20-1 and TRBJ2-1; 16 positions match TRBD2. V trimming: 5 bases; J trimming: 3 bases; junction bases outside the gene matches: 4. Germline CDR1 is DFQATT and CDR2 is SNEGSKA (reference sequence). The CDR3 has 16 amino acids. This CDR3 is CSAPGLAGGNYNEQFF. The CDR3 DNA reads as TGCAGTGCTCCGGGACTAGCGGGAGGGAACTACAATGAGCAGTTCTTC.

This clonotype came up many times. The CDR3, as DNA: TGCGCCAGCAGCTTCGACGGACAGGGAGCAAATCAGCCCCAGCATTTT. This codes for CASSFDGQGANQPQHF. The chain carries TRBV5-1 and TRBJ1-5; TRBD1 aligns across 8 bases. Germline V gene data show CDR1 as SGHRS and CDR2 as YFSETQ. The CDR3 runs to 16 residues. V lost 2 bases and J lost 4; bases outside the gene matches: 8.

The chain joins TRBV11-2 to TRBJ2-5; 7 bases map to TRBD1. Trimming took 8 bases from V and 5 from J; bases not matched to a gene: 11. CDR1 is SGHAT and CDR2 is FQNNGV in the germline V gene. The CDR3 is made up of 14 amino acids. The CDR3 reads CASCIQTGFETQYF. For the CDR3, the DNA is TGTGCCAGCTGCATCCAGACAGGGTTTGAGACCCAGTACTTC.

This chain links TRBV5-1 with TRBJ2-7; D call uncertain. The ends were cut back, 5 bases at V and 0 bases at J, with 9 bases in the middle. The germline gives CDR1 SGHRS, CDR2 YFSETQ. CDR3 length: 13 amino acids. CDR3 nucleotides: TGCGCCAGCAGGGACCCGTCCTCCTACGAGCAGTACTTC. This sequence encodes CASRDPSSYEQYF.

Written as DNA, the CDR3 is TGCGCCAGCAGGCTCTCAGGGGAGAACACTGAAGCTTTCTTT. Translated: CASRLSGENTEAFF. This chain uses TRBV5-1 with TRBJ1-1; D is possibly TRBD1 (6 bases). The CDR3 covers 14 residues. Trimming removed 5 bases from V and 1 base from J, with 12 bases in between. Per the germline V gene, CDR1 is SGHRS and CDR2 is YFSETQ.

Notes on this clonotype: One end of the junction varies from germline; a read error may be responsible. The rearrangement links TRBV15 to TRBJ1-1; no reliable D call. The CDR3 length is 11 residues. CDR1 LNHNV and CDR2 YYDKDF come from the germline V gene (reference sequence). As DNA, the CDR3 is TGTGCCACCAGCAGAGGTGGGGAGCTAAACTTT. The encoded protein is CATSRGGELNF.

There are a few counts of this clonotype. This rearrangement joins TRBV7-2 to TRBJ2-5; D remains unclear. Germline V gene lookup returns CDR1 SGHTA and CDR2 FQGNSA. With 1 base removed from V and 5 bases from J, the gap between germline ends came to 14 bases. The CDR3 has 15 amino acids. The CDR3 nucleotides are TGTGCCAGCAGCTTAGGGGGTGCAGAGGAGGAGACCCAGTACTTC. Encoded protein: CASSLGGAEEETQYF.

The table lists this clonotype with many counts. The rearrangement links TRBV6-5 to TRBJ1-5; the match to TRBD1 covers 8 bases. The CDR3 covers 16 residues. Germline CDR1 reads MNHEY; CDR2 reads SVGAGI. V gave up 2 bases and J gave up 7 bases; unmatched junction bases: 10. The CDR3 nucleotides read TGTGCCAGCAGTTACCCCGGTATGCGACAGGGGCAGCCCCAGCATTTT. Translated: CASSYPGMRQGQPQHF.

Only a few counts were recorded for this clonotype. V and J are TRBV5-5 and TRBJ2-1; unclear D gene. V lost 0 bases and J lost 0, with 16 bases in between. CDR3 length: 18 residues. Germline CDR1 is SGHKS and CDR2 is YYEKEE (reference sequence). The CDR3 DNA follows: TGTGCCAGCAGCTTGGCGCGTGGAGCCCTTAGCTCCTACAATGAGCAGTTCTTC. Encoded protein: CASSLARGALSSYNEQFF.

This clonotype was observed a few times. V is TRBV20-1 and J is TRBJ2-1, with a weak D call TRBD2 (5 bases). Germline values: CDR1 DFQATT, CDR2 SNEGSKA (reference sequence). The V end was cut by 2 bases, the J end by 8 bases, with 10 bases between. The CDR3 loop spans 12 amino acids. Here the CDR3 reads CSARSSLYEQFF. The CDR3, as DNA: TGCAGTGCTAGATCTAGCTTATATGAGCAGTTCTTC.

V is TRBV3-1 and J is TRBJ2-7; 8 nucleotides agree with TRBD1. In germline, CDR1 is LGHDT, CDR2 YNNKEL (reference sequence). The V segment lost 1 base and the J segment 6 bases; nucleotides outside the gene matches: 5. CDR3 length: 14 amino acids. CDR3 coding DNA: TGTGCCAGCAGCCAAGCCGGACAGGGTCGCGAGCAGTACTTC. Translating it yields CASSQAGQGREQYF.

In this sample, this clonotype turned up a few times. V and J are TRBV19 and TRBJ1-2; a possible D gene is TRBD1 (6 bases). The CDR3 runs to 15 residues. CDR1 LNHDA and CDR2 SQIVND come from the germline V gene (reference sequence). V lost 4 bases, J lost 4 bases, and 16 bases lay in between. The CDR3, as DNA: TGTGCCAGTAGTACGTCCGGGACACTGCTCTATGGCTACACCTTC. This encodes CASSTSGTLLYGYTF. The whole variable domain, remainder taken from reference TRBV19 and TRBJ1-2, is DGGITQSPKYLFRKEGQNVTLSCEQNLNHDAMYWYRQDPGQGLRLIYYSQIVNDFQKGDIAEGYSVSREKKESFPLTVTSAQKNPTAFYLCASSTSGTLLYGYTFGSGTRLTVV.

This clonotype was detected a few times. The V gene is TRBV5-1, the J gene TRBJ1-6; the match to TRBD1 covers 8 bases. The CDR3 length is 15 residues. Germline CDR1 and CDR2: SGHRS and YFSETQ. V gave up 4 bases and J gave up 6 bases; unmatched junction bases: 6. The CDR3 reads CASSAGDRTNSPLHF. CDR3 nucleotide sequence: TGCGCCAGCAGCGCCGGGGACAGGACTAATTCACCCCTCCACTTT.

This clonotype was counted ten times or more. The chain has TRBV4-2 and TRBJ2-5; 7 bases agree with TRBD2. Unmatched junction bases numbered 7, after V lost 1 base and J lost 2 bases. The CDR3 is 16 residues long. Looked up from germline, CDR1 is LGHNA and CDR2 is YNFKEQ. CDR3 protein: CASSQAVAGLQETQYF. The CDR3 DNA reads TGTGCCAGCAGCCAAGCGGTAGCGGGCCTACAAGAGACCCAGTACTTC.

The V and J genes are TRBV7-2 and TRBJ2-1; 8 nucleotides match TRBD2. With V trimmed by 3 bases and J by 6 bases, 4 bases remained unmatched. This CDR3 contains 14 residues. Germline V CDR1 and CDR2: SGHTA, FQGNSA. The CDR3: CASSFGLAGNEQFF. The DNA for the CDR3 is TGTGCCAGCAGCTTCGGTCTAGCGGGCAATGAGCAGTTCTTC.

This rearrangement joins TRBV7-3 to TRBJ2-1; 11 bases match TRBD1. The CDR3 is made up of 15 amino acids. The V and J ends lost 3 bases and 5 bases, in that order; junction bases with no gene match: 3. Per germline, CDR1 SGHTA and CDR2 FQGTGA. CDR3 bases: TGTGCCAGCAGCTTGGGACAGGGGGAACACAATGAGCAGTTCTTC. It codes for CASSLGQGEHNEQFF.

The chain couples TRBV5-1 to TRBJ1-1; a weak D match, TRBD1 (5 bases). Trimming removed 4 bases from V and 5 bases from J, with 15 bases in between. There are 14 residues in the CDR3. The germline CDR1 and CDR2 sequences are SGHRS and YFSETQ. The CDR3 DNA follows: TGCGCCAGCAGCGAGGGACGGCCGGGAACTGAAGCTTTCTTT. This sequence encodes CASSEGRPGTEAFF.

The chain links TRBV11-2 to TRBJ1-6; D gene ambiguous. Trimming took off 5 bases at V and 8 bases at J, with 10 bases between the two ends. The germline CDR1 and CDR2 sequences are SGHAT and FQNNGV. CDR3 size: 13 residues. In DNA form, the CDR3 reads TGTGCCAGCAGCATTCGGACGGATTCACCCCTCCACTTT. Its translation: CASSIRTDSPLHF.

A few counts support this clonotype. CDR3: CSARVGGRGIGEAFF. The CDR3 bases are TGCAGTGCTAGAGTGGGGGGGAGGGGAATCGGTGAAGCTTTCTTT. The V and J genes are TRBV20-1 and TRBJ1-1; tentative D call: TRBD1 (5 bases). Trimming cost V 1 base and J 7 bases, with 19 bases left between them. Germline CDR1 and CDR2: DFQATT and SNEGSKA (reference sequence). The CDR3 is 15 residues long.